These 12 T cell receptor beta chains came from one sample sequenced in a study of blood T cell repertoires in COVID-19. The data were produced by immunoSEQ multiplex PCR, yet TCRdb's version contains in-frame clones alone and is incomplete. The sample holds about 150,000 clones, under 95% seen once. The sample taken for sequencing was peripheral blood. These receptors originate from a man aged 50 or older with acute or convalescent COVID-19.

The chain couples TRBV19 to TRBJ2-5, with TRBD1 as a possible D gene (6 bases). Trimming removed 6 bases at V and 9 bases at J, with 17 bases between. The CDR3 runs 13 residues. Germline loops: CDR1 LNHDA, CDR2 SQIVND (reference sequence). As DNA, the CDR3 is TGTGCCAGTAGCTCAGGACAGTTCGGGGCCCAGTACTTC. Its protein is CASSSGQFGAQYF.

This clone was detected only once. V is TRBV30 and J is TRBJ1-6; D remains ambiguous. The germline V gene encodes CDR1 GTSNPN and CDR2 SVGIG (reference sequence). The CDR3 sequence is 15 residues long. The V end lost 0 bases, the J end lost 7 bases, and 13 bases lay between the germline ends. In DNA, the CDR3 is TGTGCCTGGAGTGTACTTCCGGGGAGCAATTCACCCCTCCACTTT. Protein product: CAWSVLPGSNSPLHF.

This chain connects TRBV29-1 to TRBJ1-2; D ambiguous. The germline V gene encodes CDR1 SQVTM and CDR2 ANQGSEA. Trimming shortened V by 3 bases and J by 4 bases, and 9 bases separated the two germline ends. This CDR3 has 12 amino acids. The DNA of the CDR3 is TGCAGCGTTGAGAGAGGTGTCTATGGCTACACCTTC. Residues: CSVERGVYGYTF.

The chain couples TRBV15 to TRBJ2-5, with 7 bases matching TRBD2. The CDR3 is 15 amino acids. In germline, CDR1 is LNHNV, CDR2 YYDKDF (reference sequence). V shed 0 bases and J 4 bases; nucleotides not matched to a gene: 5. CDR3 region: CATSRDRGGAETQYF. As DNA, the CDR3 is TGTGCCACCAGCAGAGATCGGGGAGGGGCAGAGACCCAGTACTTC.

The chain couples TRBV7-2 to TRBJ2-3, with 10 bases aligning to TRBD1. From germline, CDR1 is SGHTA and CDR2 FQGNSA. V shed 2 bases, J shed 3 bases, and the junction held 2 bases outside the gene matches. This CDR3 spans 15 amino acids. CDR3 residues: CASSLWGQGTDTQYF. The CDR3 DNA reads TGTGCCAGCAGCTTATGGGGACAGGGGACAGATACGCAGTATTTT.

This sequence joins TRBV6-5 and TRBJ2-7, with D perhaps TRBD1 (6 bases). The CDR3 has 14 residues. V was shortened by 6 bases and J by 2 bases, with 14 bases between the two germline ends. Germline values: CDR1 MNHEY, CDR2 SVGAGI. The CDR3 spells CASSPGAPTYEQYV. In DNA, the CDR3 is TGTGCCAGCAGCCCAGGGGCACCTACCTACGAGCAGTACGTC.

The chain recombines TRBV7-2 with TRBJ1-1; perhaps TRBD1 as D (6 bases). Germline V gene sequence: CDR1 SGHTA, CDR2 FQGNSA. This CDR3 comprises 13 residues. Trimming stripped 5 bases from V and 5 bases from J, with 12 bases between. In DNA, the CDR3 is TGTGCCAGCAGCCGACAGGAACAGACTGAAGCTTTCTTT. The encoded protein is CASSRQEQTEAFF.

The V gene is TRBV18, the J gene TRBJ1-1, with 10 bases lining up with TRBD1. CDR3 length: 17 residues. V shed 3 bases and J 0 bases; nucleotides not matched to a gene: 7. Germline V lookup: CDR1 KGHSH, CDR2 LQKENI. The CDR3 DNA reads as TGTGCCAGCTCACCCGGACAGGGGGACGGAATGAACACTGAAGCTTTCTTT. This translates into CASSPGQGDGMNTEAFF.

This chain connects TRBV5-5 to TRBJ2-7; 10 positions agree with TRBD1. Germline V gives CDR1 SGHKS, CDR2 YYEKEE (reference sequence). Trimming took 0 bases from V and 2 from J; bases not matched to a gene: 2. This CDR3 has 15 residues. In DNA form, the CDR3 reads TGTGCCAGCAGCTTGGGGACAGGGGGACCCTACGAGCAGTACTTC. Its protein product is CASSLGTGGPYEQYF.

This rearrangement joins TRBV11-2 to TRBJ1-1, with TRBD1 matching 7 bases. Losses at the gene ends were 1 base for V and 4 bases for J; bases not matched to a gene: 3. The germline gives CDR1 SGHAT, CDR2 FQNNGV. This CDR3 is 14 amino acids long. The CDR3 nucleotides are TGTGCCAGCAGCTTAGTGACAGGGTCCACTGAAGCTTTCTTT. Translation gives CASSLVTGSTEAFF.

The CDR3 is CASSLVAGSLYGYTF. The CDR3 bases are TGTGCCAGCAGCTTAGTAGCAGGGTCCCTCTATGGCTACACCTTC. The chain has TRBV7-2 and TRBJ1-2; perhaps TRBD1 as D (5 bases). This CDR3 has 15 amino acids. V dropped 1 base and J dropped 4 bases, with 13 bases sitting between them. The germline V gene has CDR1 SGHTA and CDR2 FQGNSA.

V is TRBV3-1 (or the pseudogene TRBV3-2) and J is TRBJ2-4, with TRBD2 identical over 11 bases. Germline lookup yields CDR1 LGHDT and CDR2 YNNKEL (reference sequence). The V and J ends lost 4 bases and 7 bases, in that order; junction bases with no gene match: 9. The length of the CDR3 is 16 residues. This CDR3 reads CASSPPTSGTDNIQYF. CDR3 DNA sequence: TGTGCCAGCAGCCCACCGACTAGCGGGACGGACAACATTCAGTACTTC.